This T cell receptor (beta chain) was documented in a study of CD4 T cells in relation to SARS-CoV-2 and coronaviruses. The wider study: PBMCs were cultured with antigen for roughly 10 days before TCR beta sequencing.

Clones were sequenced by immunoSEQ multiplex PCR, and TCRdb holds only the in-frame ones, with some missing. Of around 41,000 clones listed, 84% are singletons. From germline, CDR1 is SGDLS and CDR2 YYNGEE. Between the trimmed V and J ends, which lost 4 bases and 1 base, there was a span of 11 bases. The CDR3 spans 14 residues. In the case of this clone: Its antigen is still unknown.

Specimen: naive CD4+ T cells from PBMCs, cultured in vitro. The sample's subset: naive CD4+ T cells isolated by negative enrichment. This clonotype was obtained from an adult with COVID-19. The rearrangement joins TRBV9 to TRBJ1-1; tentative D call: TRBD1 (5 bases). The CDR3 DNA follows: TGTGCCAGCAGCACCGAGACAGCGAACACTGAAGCTTTCTTT. This sequence encodes CASSTETANTEAFF.